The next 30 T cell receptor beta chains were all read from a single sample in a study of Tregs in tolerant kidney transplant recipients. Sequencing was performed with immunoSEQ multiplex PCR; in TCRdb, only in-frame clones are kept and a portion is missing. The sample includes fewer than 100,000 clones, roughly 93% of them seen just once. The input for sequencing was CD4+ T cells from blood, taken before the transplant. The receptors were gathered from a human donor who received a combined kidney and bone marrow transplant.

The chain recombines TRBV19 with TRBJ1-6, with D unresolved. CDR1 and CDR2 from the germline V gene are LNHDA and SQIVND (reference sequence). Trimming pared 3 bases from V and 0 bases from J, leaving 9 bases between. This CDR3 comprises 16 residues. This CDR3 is CASSMERSSYNSPLHF. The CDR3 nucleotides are TGTGCCAGTAGTATGGAGCGGAGCTCCTATAATTCACCCCTCCACTTT.

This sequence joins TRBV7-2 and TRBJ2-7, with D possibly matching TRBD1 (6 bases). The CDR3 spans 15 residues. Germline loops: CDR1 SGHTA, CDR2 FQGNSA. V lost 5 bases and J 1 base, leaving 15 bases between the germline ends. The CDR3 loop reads CASSTTGTLSYEQYF. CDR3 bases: TGTGCCAGCAGCACAACCGGGACATTATCCTACGAGCAGTACTTC.

For the CDR3, the DNA is TGTGCTAGTGGTTTGGCCGGGACAGGGGGTTACACCGGGGAGCTGTTTTTT. It specifies CASGLAGTGGYTGELFF. The chain carries TRBV12-5 and TRBJ2-2; TRBD1 matches at 11 bases. With 1 base clipped from V and 3 bases from J, the junction kept 4 bases outside the gene matches. This CDR3 spans 17 amino acids. Looked up from germline, CDR1 is LGHNT and CDR2 is FRNRAP.

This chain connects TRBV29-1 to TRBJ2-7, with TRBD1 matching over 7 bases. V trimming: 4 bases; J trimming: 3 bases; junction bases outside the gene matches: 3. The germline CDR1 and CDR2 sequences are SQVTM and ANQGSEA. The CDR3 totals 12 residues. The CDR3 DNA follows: TGCAGCGTTGGGGACAGAAGCTACGAGCAGTACTTC. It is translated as CSVGDRSYEQYF.

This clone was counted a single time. The CDR3 here is CATSQGRYTDTQYF. The DNA of the CDR3 is TGTGCCACCTCGCAGGGAAGATACACAGATACGCAGTATTTT. The chain couples TRBV7-9 to TRBJ2-3; a possible D gene is TRBD1 (5 bases). Germline CDR1 and CDR2: SEHNR and FQNEAQ (reference sequence). This CDR3 comprises 14 residues. Trimming shortened V by 10 bases and J by 2 bases, and 16 bases separated the two germline ends.

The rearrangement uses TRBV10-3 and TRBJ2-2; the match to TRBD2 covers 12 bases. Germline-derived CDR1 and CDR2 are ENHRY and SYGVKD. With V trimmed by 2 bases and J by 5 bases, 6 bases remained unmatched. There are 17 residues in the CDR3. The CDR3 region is CAISELLAGGPTGELFF. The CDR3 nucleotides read TGTGCCATCAGTGAGCTTCTAGCGGGAGGGCCGACCGGGGAGCTGTTTTTT.

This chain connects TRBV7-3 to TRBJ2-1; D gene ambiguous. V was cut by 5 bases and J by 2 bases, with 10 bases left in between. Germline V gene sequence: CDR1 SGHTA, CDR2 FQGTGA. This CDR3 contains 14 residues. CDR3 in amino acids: CASSPGYTYNEQFF. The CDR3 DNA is TGTGCCAGCAGCCCAGGTTATACCTACAATGAGCAGTTCTTC.

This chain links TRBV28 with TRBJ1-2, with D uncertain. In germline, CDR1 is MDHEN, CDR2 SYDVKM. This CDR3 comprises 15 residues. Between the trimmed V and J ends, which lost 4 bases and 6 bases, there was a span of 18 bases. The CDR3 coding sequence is TGTGCCAGCAGTTATACACAATATGAGAGGAATGGCTACACCTTC. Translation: CASSYTQYERNGYTF.

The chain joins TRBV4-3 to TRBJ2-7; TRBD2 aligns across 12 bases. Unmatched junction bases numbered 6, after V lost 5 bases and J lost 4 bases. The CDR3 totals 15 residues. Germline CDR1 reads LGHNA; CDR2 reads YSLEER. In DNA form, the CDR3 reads TGCGCCAGCAGCAGAACTAGCGGGAGGCAATACGAGCAGTACTTC. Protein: CASSRTSGRQYEQYF.

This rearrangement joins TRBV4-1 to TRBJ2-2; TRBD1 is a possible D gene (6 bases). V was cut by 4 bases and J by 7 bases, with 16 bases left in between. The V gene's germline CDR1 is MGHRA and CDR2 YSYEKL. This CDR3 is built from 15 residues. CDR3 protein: CASSLNGGQVGELFF. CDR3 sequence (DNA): TGCGCCAGCAGCCTGAATGGGGGCCAAGTCGGGGAGCTGTTTTTT.

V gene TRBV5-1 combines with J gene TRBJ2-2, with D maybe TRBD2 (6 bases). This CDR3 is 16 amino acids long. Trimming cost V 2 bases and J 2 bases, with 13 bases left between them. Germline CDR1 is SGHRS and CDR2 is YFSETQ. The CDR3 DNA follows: TGCGCCAGCAGCTTAGATAGCGGTTACAACACCGGGGAGCTGTTTTTT. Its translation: CASSLDSGYNTGELFF.

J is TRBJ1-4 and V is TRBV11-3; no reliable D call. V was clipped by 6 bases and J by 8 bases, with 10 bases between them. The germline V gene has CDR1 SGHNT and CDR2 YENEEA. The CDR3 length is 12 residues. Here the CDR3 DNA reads TGTGCCAGCAGTTATAGAACCGAAAAACTGTTTTTT. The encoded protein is CASSYRTEKLFF.

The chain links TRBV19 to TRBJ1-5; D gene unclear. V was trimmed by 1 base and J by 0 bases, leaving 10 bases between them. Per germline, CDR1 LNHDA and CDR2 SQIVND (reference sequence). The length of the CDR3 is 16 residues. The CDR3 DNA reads TGTGCCAGTAGTATAGGTTCGGTGTATAGCAATCAGCCCCAGCATTTT. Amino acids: CASSIGSVYSNQPQHF. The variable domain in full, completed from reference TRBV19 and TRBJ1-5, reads DGGITQSPKYLFRKEGQNVTLSCEQNLNHDAMYWYRQDPGQGLRLIYYSQIVNDFQKGDIAEGYSVSREKKESFPLTVTSAQKNPTAFYLCASSIGSVYSNQPQHFGDGTRLSIL.

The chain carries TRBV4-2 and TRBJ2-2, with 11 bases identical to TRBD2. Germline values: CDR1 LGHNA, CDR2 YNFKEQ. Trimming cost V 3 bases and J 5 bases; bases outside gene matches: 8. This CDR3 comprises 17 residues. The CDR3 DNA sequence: TGTGCCAGCAGCCAGTATCTGGGACTAGCGGAAACCGGGGAGCTGTTTTTT. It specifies CASSQYLGLAETGELFF.

The CDR3 sequence is CASIFRTITEAFF. In nucleotides, the CDR3 is TGTGCCAGCATTTTCCGGACAATCACTGAAGCTTTCTTT. This chain uses TRBV2 with TRBJ1-1; possibly TRBD1 for D (5 bases). Looked up from germline, CDR1 is SNHLY and CDR2 is FYNNEI. The length of the CDR3 is 13 residues. V was clipped by 7 bases and J by 4 bases, with 13 bases between them.

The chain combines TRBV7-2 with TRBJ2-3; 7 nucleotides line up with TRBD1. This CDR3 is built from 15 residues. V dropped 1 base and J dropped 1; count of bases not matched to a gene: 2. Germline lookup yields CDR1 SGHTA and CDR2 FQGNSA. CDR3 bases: TGTGCCAGCAGCTTAGTAACAGGGGGCACAGATACGCAGTATTTT. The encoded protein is CASSLVTGGTDTQYF.

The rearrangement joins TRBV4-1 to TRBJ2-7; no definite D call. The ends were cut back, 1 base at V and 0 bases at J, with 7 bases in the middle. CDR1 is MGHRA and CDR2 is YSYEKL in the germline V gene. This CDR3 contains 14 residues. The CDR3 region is CASSQVRSSYEQYF. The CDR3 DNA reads TGCGCCAGCAGCCAAGTTAGGAGCTCCTACGAGCAGTACTTC.

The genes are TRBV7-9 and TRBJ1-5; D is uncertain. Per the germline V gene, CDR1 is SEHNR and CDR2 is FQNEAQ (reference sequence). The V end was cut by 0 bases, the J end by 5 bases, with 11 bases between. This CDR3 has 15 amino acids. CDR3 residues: CASSLAPGMDQPQHF. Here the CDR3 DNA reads TGTGCCAGCAGCTTAGCGCCGGGAATGGATCAGCCCCAGCATTTT.

The CDR3 reads CASSLTESYGYTF. CDR3 DNA sequence: TGCGCCAGCAGCTTGACAGAAAGCTATGGCTACACCTTC. The chain uses TRBV5-1 and TRBJ1-2, with unresolved D. V was pared by 1 base and J by 4 bases, with 8 bases between. Germline loops: CDR1 SGHRS, CDR2 YFSETQ. The CDR3 is made up of 13 amino acids.

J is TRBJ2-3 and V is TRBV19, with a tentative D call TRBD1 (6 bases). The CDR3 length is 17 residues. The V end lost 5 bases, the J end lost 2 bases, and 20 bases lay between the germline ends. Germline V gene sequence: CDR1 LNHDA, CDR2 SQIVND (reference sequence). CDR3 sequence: CASSPPRYGGFTDTQYF. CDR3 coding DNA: TGTGCCAGTAGTCCCCCGAGATATGGGGGCTTCACAGATACGCAGTATTTT.

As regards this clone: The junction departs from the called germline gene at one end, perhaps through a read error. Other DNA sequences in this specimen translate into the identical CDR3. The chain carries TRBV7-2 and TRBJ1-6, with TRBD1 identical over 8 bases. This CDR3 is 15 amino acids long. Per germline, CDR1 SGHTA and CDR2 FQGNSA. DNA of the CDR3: TGTGCCAGCAGCTTCGACAGGGGTTCTAATTCCCCCCTCCACTTT. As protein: CASSFDRGSNSPLHF.

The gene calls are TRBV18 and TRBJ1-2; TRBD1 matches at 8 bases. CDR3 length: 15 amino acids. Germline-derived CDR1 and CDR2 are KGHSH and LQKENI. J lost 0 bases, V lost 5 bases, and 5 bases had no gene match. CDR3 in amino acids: CASSETGGANYGYTF. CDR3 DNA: TGTGCCAGCTCAGAAACAGGGGGAGCTAACTATGGCTACACCTTC.

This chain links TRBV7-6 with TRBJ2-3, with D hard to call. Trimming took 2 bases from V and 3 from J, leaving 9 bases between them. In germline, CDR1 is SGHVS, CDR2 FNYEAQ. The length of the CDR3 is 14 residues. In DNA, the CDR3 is TGTGCCAGCAGCTTACTTGGGCGAACAGATACGCAGTATTTT. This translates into CASSLLGRTDTQYF.

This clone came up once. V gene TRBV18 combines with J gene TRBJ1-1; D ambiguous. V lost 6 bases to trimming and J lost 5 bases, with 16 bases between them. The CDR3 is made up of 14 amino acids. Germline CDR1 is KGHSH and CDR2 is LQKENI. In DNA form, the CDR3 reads TGTGCCAGCTCCGCCGACGGGCGAGGGACTGAAGCTTTCTTT. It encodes CASSADGRGTEAFF.

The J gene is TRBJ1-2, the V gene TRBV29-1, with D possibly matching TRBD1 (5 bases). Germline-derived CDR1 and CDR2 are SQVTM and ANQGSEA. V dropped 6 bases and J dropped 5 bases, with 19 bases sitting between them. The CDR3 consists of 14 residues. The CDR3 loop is CSVEGGASRYGYTF. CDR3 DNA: TGCAGCGTGGAGGGTGGGGCCTCTAGGTATGGCTACACCTTC. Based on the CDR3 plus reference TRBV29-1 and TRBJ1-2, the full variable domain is SAVISQKPSRDICQRGTSLTIQCQVDSQVTMMFWYRQQPGQSLTLIATANQGSEATYESGFVIDKFPISRPNLTFSTLTVSNMSPEDSSIYLCSVEGGASRYGYTFGSGTRLTVV.

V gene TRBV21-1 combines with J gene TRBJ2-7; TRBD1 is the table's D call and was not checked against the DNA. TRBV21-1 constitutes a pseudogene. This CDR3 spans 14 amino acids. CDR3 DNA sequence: TGTGCCAGCAGCAACCGGGACAGACACTACGAGCAGTACTTC. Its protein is CASSNRDRHYEQYF.

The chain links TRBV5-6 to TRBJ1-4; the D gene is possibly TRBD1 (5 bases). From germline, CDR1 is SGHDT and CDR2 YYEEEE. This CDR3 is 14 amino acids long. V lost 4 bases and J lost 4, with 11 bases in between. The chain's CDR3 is CASSRDRLNEKLFF. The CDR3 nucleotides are TGTGCCAGCAGCCGCGACAGACTTAATGAAAAACTGTTTTTT.

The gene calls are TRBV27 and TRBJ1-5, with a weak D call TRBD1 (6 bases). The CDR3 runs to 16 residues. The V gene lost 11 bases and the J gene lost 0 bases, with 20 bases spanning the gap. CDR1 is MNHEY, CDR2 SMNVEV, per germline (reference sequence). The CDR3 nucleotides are TGTGCCGTGGGTGGCAGGGGTGTTCGTAGCAATCAGCCCCAGCATTTT. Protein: CAVGGRGVRSNQPQHF.

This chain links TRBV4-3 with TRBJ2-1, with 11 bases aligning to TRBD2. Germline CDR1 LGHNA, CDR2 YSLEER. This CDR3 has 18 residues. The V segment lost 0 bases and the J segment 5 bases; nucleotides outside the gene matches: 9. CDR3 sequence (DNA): TGCGCCAGCAGCCAAGATGTCCTAGCGGGGGGTCTCGACAATGAGCAGTTCTTC. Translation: CASSQDVLAGGLDNEQFF.

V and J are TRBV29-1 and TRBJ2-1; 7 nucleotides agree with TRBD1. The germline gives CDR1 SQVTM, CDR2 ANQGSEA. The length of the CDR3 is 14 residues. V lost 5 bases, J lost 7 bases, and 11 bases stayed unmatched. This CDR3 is CSVRGTGVRNEQFF. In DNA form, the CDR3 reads TGCAGCGTTCGAGGAACAGGGGTTCGGAATGAGCAGTTCTTC.